This T cell receptor (beta chain) was retrieved from a study of cytomegalovirus exposure and HLA in healthy donors. This clone was seen only a few times. No antigen is known for it. Overall study findings and caveats: The CMV antigen specificity of a few CMV-associated chains was confirmed through in vitro analysis. Reports state that TCR beta sequences accurately predicted most subjects' HLA-A and HLA-B alleles.

It was with 60 Vbeta and 13 Jbeta primers that the PCR ran. Sequencing used immunoSEQ multiplex PCR; TCRdb keeps in-frame clones, though not all of them. This table has 25,000 to 35,000 clones, about 60% appearing once. V was shortened by 7 bases and J by 11 bases, with 19 bases between the two germline ends. This CDR3 is built from 13 residues. Germline V gives CDR1 MDHEN, CDR2 SYDVKM. The rearrangement uses TRBV28 and TRBJ2-3, with D possibly being TRBD2 (7 bases). The TCR originated in a man aged 45-65 years in good health and CMV-seropositive. Sequencing used PBMCs. The CDR3 region has the DNA TGTGCCAGCACCGACGGGGGGCGAGAGGGGCAGTATTTT. It specifies CASTDGGREGQYF.